Listed below are T cell receptor beta chains from one sample, sequenced in a study of T-cell memory formation after mild COVID-19. From the 5' RACE reads, TCRdb called clonotypes with MiXCR, one entry per CDR3 protein. The sample shows about 130,000 distinct CDR3 sequences, more than 15% of them seen only once. Material: PBMCs or a T cell subset sorted from them (not recorded which). These receptors were taken from a man aged 18 to 30 who had mild COVID-19 (a few samples of this study predate the infection). Cell type and time point are not known. CDR3s include the opening cysteine and the closing phenylalanine or tryptophan. The order of the fields is CDR3 protein, V gene, J gene.

CDR3: CASSTTGQRNQPQNF
V: TRBV6-1
J: TRBJ1-5

CDR3: CASSFLAGSYNEQFF
V: TRBV5-1
J: TRBJ2-1

CDR3: CASSQVPPRRENGYTF
V: TRBV4-3
J: TRBJ1-2

CDR3: CASGQGTSTDTQYF
V: TRBV5-6
J: TRBJ2-3

CDR3: CASNPSGGYNEQFF
V: TRBV6-5
J: TRBJ2-1

CDR3: CSQKHGDTNSPLHF
V: TRBV20-1
J: TRBJ1-6

CDR3: CASSSQQLDTQYF
V: TRBV7-2
J: TRBJ2-3

CDR3: CASSPLGISYEQYF
V: TRBV5-6
J: TRBJ2-7

CDR3: CASSLPTGGLETQYF
V: TRBV7-2
J: TRBJ2-5

CDR3: CASSLAPGTGGYSEQYF
V: TRBV5-4
J: TRBJ2-7

CDR3: CASSQEWGLNTEAFF
V: TRBV4-3
J: TRBJ1-1

CDR3: CASSTYGTGTSGANVLTF
V: TRBV11-1
J: TRBJ2-6

CDR3: CASSLGGQGPYNEQFF
V: TRBV5-1
J: TRBJ2-1

CDR3: CASSLYQETQYF
V: TRBV7-2
J: TRBJ2-5

CDR3: CSVERGEETQYF
V: TRBV29-1
J: TRBJ2-5

CDR3: CASSPLRGRGTDTQYF
V: TRBV12-3/TRBV12-4
J: TRBJ2-3

CDR3: CASSLESWDSPLHF
V: TRBV5-1
J: TRBJ1-6

CDR3: CSAEGGWGDTQYF
V: TRBV20-1
J: TRBJ2-3

CDR3: CASSLGRDTQYF
V: TRBV5-1
J: TRBJ2-3

CDR3: CSAPQSGGNTDTQYF
V: TRBV20-1
J: TRBJ2-3

CDR3: CASSKGAAGQGETQYF
V: TRBV7-9
J: TRBJ2-5

CDR3: CASSPSSGAGGEQFF
V: TRBV7-9
J: TRBJ2-1

CDR3: CSVVGQGGIDTEAFF
V: TRBV29-1
J: TRBJ1-1

CDR3: CASSLTAGEQFF
V: TRBV5-1
J: TRBJ2-1